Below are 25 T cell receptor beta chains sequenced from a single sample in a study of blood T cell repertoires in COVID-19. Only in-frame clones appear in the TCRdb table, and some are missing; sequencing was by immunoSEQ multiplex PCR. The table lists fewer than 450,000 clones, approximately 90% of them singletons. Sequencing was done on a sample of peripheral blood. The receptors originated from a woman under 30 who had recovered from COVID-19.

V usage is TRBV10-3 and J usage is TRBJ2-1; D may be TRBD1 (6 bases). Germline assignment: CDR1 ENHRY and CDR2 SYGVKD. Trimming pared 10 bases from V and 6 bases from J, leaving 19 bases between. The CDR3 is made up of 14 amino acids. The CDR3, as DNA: TGTGCCACCCGAATAGGGGGAGACTCCAATGAGCAGTTCTTC. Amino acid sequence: CATRIGGDSNEQFF.

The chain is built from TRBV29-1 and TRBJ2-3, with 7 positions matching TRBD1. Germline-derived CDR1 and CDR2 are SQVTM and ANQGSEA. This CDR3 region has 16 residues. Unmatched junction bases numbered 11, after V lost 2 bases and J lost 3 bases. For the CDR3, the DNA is TGCAGCGTTGAACCCAGAGGGGGCTGGGGGACAGATACGCAGTATTTT. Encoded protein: CSVEPRGGWGTDTQYF.

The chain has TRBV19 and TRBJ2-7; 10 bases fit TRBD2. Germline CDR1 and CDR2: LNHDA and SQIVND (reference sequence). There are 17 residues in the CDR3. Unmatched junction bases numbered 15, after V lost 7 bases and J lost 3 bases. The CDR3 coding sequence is TGTGCCAGTACTCCGGAAAGGACTAGCGGCGAACACTACGAGCAGTACGTC. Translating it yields CASTPERTSGEHYEQYV.

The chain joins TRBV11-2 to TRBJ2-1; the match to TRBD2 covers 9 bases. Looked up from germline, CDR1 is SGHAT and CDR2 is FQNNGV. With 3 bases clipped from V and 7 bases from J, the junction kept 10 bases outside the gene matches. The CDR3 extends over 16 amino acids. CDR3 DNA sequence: TGTGCCAGCAGCTTCTGGGGGCTAGCGGGGAGAAATGAGCAGTTCTTC. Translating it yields CASSFWGLAGRNEQFF.

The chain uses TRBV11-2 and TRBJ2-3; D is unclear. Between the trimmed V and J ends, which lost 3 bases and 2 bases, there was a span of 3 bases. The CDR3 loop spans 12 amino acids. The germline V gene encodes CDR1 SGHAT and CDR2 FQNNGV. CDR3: CASSFNTDTQYF. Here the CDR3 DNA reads TGTGCCAGCAGCTTCAACACAGATACGCAGTATTTT.

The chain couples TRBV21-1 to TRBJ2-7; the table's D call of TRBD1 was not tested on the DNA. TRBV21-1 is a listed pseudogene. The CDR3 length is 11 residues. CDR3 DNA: TGTGCCAGCAGCCACACCTACGAGCAGTACGTC. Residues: CASSHTYEQYV.

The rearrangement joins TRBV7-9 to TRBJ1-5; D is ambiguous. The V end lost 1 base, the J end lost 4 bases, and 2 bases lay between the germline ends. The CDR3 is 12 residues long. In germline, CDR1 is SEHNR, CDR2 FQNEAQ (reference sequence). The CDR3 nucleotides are TGTGCCAGCAGCTTAGTAAATCAGCCCCAGCATTTT. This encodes CASSLVNQPQHF.

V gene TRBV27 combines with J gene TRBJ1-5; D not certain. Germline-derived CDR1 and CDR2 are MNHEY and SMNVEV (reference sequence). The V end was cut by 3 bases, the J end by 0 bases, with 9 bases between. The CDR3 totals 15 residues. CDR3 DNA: TGTGCCAGCAGTTTGGGCAGGCCTAGCAATCAGCCCCAGCATTTT. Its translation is CASSLGRPSNQPQHF.

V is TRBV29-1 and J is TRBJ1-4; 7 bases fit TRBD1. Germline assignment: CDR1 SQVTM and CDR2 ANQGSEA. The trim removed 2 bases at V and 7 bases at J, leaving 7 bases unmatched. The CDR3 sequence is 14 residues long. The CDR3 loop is CSVESGRGAEKLFF. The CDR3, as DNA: TGCAGCGTTGAATCGGGCAGGGGGGCTGAAAAACTGTTTTTT.

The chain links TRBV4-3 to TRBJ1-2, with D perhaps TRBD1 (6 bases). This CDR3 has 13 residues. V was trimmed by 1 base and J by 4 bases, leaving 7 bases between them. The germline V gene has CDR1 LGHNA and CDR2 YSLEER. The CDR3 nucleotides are TGCGCCAGCAGCCAAGCAGGGGCCTATGGCTACACCTTC. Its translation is CASSQAGAYGYTF.

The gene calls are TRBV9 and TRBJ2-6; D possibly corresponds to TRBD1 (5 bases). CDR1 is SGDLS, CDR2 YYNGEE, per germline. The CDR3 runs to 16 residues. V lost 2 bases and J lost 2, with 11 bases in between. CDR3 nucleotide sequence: TGTGCCAGCAGCGTCCACAGGAGCCCTGGGGCCAACGTCCTGACTTTC. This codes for CASSVHRSPGANVLTF.

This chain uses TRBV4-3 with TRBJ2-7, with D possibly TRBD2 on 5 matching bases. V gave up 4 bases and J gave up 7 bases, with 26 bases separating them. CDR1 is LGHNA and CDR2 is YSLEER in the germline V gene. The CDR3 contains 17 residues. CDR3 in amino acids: CASSPPPGCPYEGEQYV. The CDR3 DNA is TGCGCCAGCAGCCCACCCCCCGGGTGCCCGTACGAGGGAGAGCAGTACGTC.

As DNA, the CDR3 is TGTGCCAGCAGTTACCCCTCCGGGCAGGGCCAAGAGACCCAGTACTTC. It yields the protein CASSYPSGQGQETQYF. The chain has TRBV6-6 and TRBJ2-5; D is possibly TRBD1 (5 bases). This CDR3 is 16 amino acids long. V lost 2 bases to trimming and J lost 1 base, with 14 bases between them. From germline, CDR1 is MNHNY and CDR2 SVGAGI (reference sequence).

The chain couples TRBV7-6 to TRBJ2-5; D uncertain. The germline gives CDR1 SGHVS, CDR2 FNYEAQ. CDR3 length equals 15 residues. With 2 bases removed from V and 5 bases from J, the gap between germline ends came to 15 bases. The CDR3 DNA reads TGTGCCAGCAGCTTACTATCGACACGGTGGGAGACCCAGTACTTC. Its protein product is CASSLLSTRWETQYF.

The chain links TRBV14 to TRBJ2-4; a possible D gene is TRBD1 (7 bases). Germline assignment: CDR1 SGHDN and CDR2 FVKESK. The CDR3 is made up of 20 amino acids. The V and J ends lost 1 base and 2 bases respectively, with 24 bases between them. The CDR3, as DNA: TGTGCCAGCAGCCAAGGCGGGGTGAGGGGGCGCGAAATGTCCAAAAACATTCAGTACTTC. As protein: CASSQGGVRGREMSKNIQYF.

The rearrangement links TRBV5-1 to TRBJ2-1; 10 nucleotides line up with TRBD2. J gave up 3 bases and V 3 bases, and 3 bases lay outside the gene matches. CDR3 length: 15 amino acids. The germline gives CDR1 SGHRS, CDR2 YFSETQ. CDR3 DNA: TGCGCCAGCAGCTGGACTAGCGGATACTACAATGAGCAGTTCTTC. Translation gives CASSWTSGYYNEQFF.

The DNA for the CDR3 is TGTGCCAGCAGCCCGGTCCCCTACGAGCAGTACGTC. Its translation is CASSPVPYEQYV. V and J are TRBV7-9 and TRBJ2-7; D is unresolved. V gave up 5 bases and J gave up 2 bases, with 7 bases separating them. Germline CDR1 is SEHNR and CDR2 is FQNEAQ (reference sequence). There are 12 residues in the CDR3.

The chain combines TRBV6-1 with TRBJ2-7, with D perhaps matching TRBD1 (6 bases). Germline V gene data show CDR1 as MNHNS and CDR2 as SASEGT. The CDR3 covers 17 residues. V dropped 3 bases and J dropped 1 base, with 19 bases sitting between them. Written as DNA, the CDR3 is TGTGCCAGCAGTGATGGGGCGGGTGGGGGCAGGTCCTACGAGCAGTACGTC. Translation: CASSDGAGGGRSYEQYV.

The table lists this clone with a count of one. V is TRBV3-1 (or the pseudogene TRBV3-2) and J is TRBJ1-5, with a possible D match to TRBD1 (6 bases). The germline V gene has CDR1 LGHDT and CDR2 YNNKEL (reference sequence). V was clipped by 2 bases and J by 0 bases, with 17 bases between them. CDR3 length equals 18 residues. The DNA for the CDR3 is TGTGCCAGCAGCCAAAACCAAACAGGGTACAATAGCAATCAGCCCCAGCATTTT. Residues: CASSQNQTGYNSNQPQHF.

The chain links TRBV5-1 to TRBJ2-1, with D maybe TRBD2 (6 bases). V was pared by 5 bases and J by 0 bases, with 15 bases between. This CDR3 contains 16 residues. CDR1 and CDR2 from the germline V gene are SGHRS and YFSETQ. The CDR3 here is CASSYLSGSSYNEQFF. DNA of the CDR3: TGCGCCAGCAGTTACCTCTCCGGGAGCTCCTACAATGAGCAGTTCTTC.

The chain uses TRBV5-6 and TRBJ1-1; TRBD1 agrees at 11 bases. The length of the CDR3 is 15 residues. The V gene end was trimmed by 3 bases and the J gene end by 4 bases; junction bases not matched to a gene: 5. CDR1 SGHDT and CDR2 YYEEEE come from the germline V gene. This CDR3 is CASSSWGTGGTEAFF. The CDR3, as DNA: TGTGCCAGCAGCTCGTGGGGGACAGGGGGCACTGAAGCTTTCTTT. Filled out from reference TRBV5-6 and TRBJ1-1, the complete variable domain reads DAGVTQSPTHLIKTRGQQVTLRCSPKSGHDTVSWYQQALGQGPQFIFQYYEEEERQRGNFPDRFSGHQFPNYSSELNVNALLLGDSALYLCASSSWGTGGTEAFFGQGTRLTVV.

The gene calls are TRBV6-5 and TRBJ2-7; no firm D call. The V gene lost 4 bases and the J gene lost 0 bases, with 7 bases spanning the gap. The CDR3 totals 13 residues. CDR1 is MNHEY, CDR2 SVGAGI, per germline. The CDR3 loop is CASSWRSSYEQYV. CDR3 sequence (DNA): TGTGCCAGCAGTTGGCGGAGCTCCTACGAGCAGTACGTC.

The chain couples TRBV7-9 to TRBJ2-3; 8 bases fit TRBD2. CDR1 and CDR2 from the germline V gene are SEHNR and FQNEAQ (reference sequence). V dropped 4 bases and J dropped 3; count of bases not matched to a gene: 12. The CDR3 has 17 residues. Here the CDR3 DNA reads TGTGCCAGCAGCTCGGATCCAGCGGGAGTTGGTACAGATACGCAGTATTTT. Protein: CASSSDPAGVGTDTQYF.

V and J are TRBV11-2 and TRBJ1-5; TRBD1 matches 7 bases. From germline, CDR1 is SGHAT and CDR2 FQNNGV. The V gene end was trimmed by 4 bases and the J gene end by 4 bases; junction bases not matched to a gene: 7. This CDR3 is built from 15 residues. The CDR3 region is CASSYQGDRNQPQHF. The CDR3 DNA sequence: TGTGCCAGCAGCTATCAGGGGGACAGAAATCAGCCCCAGCATTTT.

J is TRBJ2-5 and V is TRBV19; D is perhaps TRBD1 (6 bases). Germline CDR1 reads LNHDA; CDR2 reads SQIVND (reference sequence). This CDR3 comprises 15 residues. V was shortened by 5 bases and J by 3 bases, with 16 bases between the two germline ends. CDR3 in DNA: TGTGCCAGTAGTCTCGGAACAGGACAGAAAGAGACCCAGTACTTC. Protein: CASSLGTGQKETQYF. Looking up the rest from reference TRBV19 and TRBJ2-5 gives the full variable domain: DGGITQSPKYLFRKEGQNVTLSCEQNLNHDAMYWYRQDPGQGLRLIYYSQIVNDFQKGDIAEGYSVSREKKESFPLTVTSAQKNPTAFYLCASSLGTGQKETQYFGPGTRLLVL.